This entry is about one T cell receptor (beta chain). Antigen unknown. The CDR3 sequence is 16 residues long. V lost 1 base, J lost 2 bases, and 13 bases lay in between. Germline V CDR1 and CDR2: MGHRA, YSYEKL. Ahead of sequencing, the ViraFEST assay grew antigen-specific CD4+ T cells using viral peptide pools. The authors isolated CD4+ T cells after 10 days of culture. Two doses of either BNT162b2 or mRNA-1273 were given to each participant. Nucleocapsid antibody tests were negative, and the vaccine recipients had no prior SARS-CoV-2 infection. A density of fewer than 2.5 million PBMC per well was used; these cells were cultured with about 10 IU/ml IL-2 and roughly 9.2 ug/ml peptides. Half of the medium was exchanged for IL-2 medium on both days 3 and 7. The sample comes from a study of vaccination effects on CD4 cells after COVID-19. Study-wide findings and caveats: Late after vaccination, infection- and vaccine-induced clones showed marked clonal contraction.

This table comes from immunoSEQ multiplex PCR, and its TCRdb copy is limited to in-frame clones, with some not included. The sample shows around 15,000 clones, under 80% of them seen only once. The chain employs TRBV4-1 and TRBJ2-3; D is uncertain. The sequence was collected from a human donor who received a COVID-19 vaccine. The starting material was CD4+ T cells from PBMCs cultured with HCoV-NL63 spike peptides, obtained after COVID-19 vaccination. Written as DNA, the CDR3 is TGCGCCAGCAGCCAAGTCGACCTAATCTCCACAGATACGCAGTATTTT. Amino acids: CASSQVDLISTDTQYF.